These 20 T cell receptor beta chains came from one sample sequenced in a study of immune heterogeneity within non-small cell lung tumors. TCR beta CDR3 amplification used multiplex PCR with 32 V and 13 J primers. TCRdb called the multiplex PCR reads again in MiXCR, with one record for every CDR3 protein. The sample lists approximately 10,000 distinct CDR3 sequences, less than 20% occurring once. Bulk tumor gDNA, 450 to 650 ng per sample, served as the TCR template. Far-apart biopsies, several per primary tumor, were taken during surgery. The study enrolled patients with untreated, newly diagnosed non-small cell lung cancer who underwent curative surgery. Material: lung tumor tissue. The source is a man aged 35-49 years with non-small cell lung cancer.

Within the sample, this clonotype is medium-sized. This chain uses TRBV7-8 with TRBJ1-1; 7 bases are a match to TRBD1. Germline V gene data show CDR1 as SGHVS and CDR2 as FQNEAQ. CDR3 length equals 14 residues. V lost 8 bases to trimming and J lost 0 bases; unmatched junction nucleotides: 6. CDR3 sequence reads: CASHRDSVNTEAFF. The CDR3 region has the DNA TGTGCCAGCCATAGGGACAGTGTGAACACTGAAGCTTTCTTT.

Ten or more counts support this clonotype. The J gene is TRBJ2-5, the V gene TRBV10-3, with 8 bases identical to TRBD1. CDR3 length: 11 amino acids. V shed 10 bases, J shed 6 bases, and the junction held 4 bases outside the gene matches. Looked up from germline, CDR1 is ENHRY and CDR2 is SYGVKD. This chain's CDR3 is CATTGAKTQYF. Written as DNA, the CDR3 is TGTGCCACGACAGGGGCCAAGACCCAGTACTTC.

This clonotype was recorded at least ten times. CDR3 nucleotides: TGTGCCAGCAGGCATTTTGTAGCGGGAGGAGGCGATGAGCAGTTCTTC. It encodes CASRHFVAGGGDEQFF. This chain joins TRBV7-2 and TRBJ2-1; 10 bases match TRBD2. Germline V CDR1 and CDR2: SGHTA, FQGNSA. V lost 6 bases to trimming and J lost 8 bases; unmatched junction nucleotides: 13. CDR3 size: 16 residues.

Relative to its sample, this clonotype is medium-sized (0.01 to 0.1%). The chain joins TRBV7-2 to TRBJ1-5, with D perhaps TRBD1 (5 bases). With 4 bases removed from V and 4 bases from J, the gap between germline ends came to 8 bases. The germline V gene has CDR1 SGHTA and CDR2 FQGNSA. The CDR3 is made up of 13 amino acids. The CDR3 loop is CASSSQVNQPQHF. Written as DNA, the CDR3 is TGTGCCAGCAGCTCACAGGTAAATCAGCCCCAGCATTTT.

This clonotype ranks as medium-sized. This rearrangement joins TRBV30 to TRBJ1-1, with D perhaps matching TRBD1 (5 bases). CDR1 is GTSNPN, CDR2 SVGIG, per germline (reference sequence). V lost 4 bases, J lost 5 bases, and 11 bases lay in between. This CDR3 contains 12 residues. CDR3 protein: CAWNKGRTEAFF. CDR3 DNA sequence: TGTGCCTGGAATAAGGGGCGGACTGAAGCTTTCTTT.

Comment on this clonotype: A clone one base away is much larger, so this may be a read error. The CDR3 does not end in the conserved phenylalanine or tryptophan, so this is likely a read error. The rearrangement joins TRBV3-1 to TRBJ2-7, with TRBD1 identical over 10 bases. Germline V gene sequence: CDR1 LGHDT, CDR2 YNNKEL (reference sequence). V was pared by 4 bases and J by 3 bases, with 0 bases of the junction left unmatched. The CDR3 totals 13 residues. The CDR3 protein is CASSRTGGYEQYL. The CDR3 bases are TGTGCCAGCAGCCGGACAGGGGGCTACGAGCAGTACCTC.

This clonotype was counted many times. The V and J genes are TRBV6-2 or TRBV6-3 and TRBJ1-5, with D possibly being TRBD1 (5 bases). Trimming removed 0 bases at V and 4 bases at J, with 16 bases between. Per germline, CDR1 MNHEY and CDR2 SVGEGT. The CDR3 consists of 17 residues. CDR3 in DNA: TGTGCCAGCAGTTACTCGATCTTCGGGGCCCTAAATCAGCCCCAGCATTTT. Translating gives CASSYSIFGALNQPQHF.

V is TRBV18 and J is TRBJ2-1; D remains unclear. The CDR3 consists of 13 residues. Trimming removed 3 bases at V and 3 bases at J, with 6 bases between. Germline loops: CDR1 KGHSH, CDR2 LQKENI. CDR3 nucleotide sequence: TGTGCCAGCTCACCGGACGGCTACAATGAGCAGTTCTTC. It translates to CASSPDGYNEQFF. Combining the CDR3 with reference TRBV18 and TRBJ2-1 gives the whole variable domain NAGVMQNPRHLVRRRGQEARLRCSPMKGHSHVYWYRQLPEEGLKFMVYLQKENIIDESGMPKERFSAEFPKEGPSILRIQQVVRGDSAAYFCASSPDGYNEQFFGPGTRLTVL.

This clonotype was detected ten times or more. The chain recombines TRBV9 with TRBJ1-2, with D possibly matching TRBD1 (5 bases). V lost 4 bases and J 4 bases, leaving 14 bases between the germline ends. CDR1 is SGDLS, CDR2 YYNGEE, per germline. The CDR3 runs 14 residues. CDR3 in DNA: TGTGCCAGCAGCCCCGGGACCGCATCCTATGGCTACACCTTC. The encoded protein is CASSPGTASYGYTF.

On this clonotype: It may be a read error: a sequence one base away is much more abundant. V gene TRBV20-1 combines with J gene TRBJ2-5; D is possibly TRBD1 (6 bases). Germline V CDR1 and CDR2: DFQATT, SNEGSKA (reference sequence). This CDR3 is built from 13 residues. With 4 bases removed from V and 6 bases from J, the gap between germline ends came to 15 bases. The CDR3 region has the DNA TGCAGTGCTAAACGGTACAGGGCAAAGACCCAGTACTTC. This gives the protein CSAKRYRAKTQYF.

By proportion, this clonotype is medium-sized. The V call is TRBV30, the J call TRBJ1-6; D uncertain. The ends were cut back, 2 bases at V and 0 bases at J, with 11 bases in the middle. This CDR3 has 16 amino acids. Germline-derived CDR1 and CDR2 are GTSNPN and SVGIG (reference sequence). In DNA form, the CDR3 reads TGTGCCTGGAGTCCAGTTAGAAGCTCCTATAATTCACCCCTCCACTTT. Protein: CAWSPVRSSYNSPLHF.

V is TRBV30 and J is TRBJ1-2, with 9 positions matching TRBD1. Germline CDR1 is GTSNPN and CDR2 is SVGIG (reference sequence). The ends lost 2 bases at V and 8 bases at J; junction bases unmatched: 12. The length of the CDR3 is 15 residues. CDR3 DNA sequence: TGTGCCTGGAGTCCCGCCGGGACAGGGATGGGCGGCTACACCTTC. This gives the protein CAWSPAGTGMGGYTF.

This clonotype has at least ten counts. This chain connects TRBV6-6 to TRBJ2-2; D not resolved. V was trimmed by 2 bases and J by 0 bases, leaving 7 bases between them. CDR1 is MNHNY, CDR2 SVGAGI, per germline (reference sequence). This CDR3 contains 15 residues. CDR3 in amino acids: CASSYGNANTGELFF. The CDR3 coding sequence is TGTGCCAGCAGTTACGGTAACGCGAACACCGGGGAGCTGTTTTTT.

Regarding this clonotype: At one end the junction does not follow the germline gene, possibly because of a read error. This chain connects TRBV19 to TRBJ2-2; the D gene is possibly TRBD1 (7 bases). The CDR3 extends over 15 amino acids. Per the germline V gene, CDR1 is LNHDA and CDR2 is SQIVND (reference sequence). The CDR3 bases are TGTGCCAACACCAGGGGGGTTGGGAACACCGGGGAGCTGTTTTTC. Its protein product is CANTRGVGNTGELFF.

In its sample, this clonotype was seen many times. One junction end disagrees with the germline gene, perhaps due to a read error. The CDR3 spells CATSILGTGNSSLHF. Here the CDR3 DNA reads TGTGCCACCAGCATTCTCGGGACAGGGAATTCATCCCTCCACTTT. The gene calls are TRBV15 and TRBJ1-6; TRBD1 matches at 9 bases. CDR3 length equals 15 residues. The germline V gene encodes CDR1 LNHNV and CDR2 YYDKDF (reference sequence). Combining the CDR3 with reference TRBV15 and TRBJ1-6 gives the whole variable domain DAMVIQNPRYQVTQFGKPVTLSCSQTLNHNVMYWYQQKSSQAPKLLFHYYDKDFNNEADTPDNFQSRRPNTSFCFLDIRSPGLGDTAMYLCATSILGTGNSSLHFGNGTRLTVT.

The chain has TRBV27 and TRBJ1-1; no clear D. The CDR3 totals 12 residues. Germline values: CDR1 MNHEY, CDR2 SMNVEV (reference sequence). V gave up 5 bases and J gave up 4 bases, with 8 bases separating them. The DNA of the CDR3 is TGTGCCAGCAGTAAGTTGGGCACTGAAGCTTTCTTT. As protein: CASSKLGTEAFF.

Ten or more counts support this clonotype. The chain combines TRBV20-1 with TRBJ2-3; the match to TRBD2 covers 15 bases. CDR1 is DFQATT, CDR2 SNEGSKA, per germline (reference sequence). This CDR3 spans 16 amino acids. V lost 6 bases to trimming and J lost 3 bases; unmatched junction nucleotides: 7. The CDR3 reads CSADLGLAGGTDTQYF. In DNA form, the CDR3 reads TGCAGTGCGGACCTCGGACTAGCGGGAGGGACAGATACGCAGTATTTT.

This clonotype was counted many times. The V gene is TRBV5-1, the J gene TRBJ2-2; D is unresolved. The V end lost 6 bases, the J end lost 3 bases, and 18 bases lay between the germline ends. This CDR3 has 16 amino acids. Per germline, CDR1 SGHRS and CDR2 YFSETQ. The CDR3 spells CASKLMGSGDTGELFF. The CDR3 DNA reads TGCGCCAGCAAATTGATGGGGTCGGGCGACACCGGGGAGCTGTTTTTT.

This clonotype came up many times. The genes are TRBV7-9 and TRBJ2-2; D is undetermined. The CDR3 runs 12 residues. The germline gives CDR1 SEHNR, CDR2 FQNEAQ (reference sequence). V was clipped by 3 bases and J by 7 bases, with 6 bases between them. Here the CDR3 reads CASSFSDGELFF. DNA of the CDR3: TGTGCCAGCAGCTTCTCGGACGGGGAGCTGTTTTTT.

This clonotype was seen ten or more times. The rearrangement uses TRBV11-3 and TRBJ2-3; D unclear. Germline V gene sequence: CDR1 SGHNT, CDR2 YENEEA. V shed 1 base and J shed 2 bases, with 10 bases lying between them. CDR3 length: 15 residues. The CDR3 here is CASSLGGFFTDTQYF. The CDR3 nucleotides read TGTGCCAGCAGCTTAGGGGGTTTTTTCACAGATACGCAGTATTTT. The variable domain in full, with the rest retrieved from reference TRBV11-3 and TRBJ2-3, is EAGVVQSPRYKIIEKKQPVAFWCNPISGHNTLYWYLQNLGQGPELLIRYENEEAVDDSQLPKDRFSAERLKGVDSTLKIQPAELGDSAVYLCASSLGGFFTDTQYFGPGTRLTVL.